This T cell receptor (beta chain) is from a study of T cell responses to AZD1222 COVID-19 vaccine. General study findings and limits: Rises in breadth and depth of Spike-specific TCRs came after two AZD1222 doses. No repertoire was sampled before or during the peak T cell response, only after it. Of spike-specific TCRs, nearly half reportedly target regions left unmutated in variants.

Pooling of second doses given at about 4 or about 12 weeks was done. Worth noting for this clone: Its antigen is unidentified.

The repertoire was sequenced with immunoSEQ multiplex PCR; TCRdb's copy has only in-frame clones and lacks some. The sample records around 110,000 clones, 92% being singletons. The CDR3 is 12 residues long. Germline CDR1 reads SQVTM; CDR2 reads ANQGSEA. V was pared by 6 bases and J by 0 bases, with 6 bases between. This sequence joins TRBV29-1 and TRBJ1-3; no definite D call. This material consisted of peripheral blood, taken 28 days after the second AZD1222 dose. The receptor was derived from an adult who received the AZD1222 COVID-19 vaccine. CDR3 coding DNA: TGCAGCGTCCGTGTCTCTGGAAACACCATATATTTT. This sequence encodes CSVRVSGNTIYF.